These T cell receptor beta chains were read from a single sample in a study of T cell responses to AZD1222 COVID-19 vaccine. Using immunoSEQ multiplex PCR, the repertoire was profiled, and TCRdb retains in-frame clones only, with some absent. The sample carries some 100,000 clones, 80% to 90% recorded once. The sample here was peripheral blood, taken 28 days after the second AZD1222 dose. Source of these receptors: an adult who received the AZD1222 COVID-19 vaccine. CDR3s include the opening cysteine and the closing phenylalanine or tryptophan. The D gene is left open where the match is weak. Some rows mark clone size as missing; the rest say once, few, many or name a class of expanded clone.

V gene: TRBV25-1; J gene: TRBJ2-7; clone size: once; D gene: -; CDR3 DNA: TGTGCCAGCAGTGAGAACGGCCTATACGAGCAGTACTTC; CDR3 protein: CASSENGLYEQYF
V gene: TRBV10-3; J gene: TRBJ2-7; clone size: -; D gene: TRBD1; CDR3 DNA: TGTGCCATCGGACAGGGGGTGAGCTCCTACGAGCAGTACTTC; CDR3 protein: CAIGQGVSSYEQYF
V gene: TRBV6-1; J gene: TRBJ2-4; clone size: -; D gene: -; CDR3 DNA: TGTGCCAGCAGTGGGGCGGGGAGGATAGCCAAAAACATTCAGTACTTC; CDR3 protein: CASSGAGRIAKNIQYF
V gene: TRBV3-1/TRBV3-2; J gene: TRBJ1-5; clone size: -; D gene: -; CDR3 DNA: TGTGCCAGCAGCCGGGGACTAGAGGCATCTCCCCAGCATTTT; CDR3 protein: CASSRGLEASPQHF
V gene: TRBV5-1; J gene: TRBJ1-1; clone size: -; D gene: -; CDR3 DNA: TGCGCCAGCAGCAATCCCGGGGGCACTGAAGCTTTCTTT; CDR3 protein: CASSNPGGTEAFF
V gene: TRBV11-2; J gene: TRBJ1-2; clone size: -; D gene: -; CDR3 DNA: TGTGCCAGCAGCTTGTATCCAGGCATAGACCGGGACTATGGCTACACCTTC; CDR3 protein: CASSLYPGIDRDYGYTF
V gene: TRBV15; J gene: TRBJ1-5; clone size: -; D gene: -; CDR3 DNA: TGTGCCACCAGCAGACAGAACCATCAGCCCCAGCATTTT; CDR3 protein: CATSRQNHQPQHF
V gene: TRBV6-2/TRBV6-3; J gene: TRBJ1-1; clone size: -; D gene: -; CDR3 DNA: TGTGCCAGCAGTTACTCGGCAGGGAGGGTTACTGAAGCTTTCTTT; CDR3 protein: CASSYSAGRVTEAFF
V gene: TRBV19; J gene: TRBJ2-7; clone size: -; D gene: -; CDR3 DNA: TGTGCCAGTAGTAACCAGGGTGCGGCGGGACAATTCCCCTACGAGCAGTACTTC; CDR3 protein: CASSNQGAAGQFPYEQYF
V gene: TRBV29-1; J gene: TRBJ2-2; clone size: once; D gene: -; CDR3 DNA: TGCAGCGTCGGACGAAACACGAACACCGGGGAGCTGTTTTTT; CDR3 protein: CSVGRNTNTGELFF
V gene: TRBV6-2/TRBV6-3; J gene: TRBJ1-2; clone size: -; D gene: -; CDR3 DNA: TGTGCCAGCAGTTCCGGCAGAGAATCTTCTGGCTACACCTTC; CDR3 protein: CASSSGRESSGYTF
V gene: TRBV4-1; J gene: TRBJ2-5; clone size: -; D gene: -; CDR3 DNA: TGCGCCAGCAGCCTTCGGGATGAAGAGACCCAGTACTTC; CDR3 protein: CASSLRDEETQYF
V gene: TRBV19; J gene: TRBJ2-7; clone size: -; D gene: -; CDR3 DNA: TGTGCCAGTAGTATTACGGACGAGCAGTACTTC; CDR3 protein: CASSITDEQYF
V gene: TRBV10-1; J gene: TRBJ1-4; clone size: -; D gene: -; CDR3 DNA: TGCGCCAGCAGTCAAGGACGAAAAGGGCGTGAAAAACTGTTTTTT; CDR3 protein: CASSQGRKGREKLFF
V gene: TRBV6-5; J gene: TRBJ2-1; clone size: -; D gene: TRBD1; CDR3 DNA: TGTGCCAGCCGGACGGGACAGGGGAATGAGCAGTTCTTC; CDR3 protein: CASRTGQGNEQFF
V gene: TRBV2; J gene: TRBJ2-5; clone size: -; D gene: TRBD2; CDR3 DNA: TGTGCCAGCAGTGAAGGGGTTAGCGGGGGATTGCAAGAGACCCAGTACTTC; CDR3 protein: CASSEGVSGGLQETQYF
V gene: TRBV19; J gene: TRBJ1-6; clone size: -; D gene: -; CDR3 DNA: TGTGCCAGTATTACCGTAGGAGGTACTAATTCACCCCTCCACTTT; CDR3 protein: CASITVGGTNSPLHF
V gene: TRBV4-2; J gene: TRBJ1-2; clone size: few; D gene: -; CDR3 DNA: TGTGCCAGCAGCCAAGATGCTGCAGGGGCAAGCGGCTATGGCTACACCTTC; CDR3 protein: CASSQDAAGASGYGYTF
V gene: TRBV15; J gene: TRBJ1-5; clone size: -; D gene: -; CDR3 DNA: TGTGCCACCAGCAGAGGGGGTGAAGGGATGGTGCAGCCCCAGCATTTT; CDR3 protein: CATSRGGEGMVQPQHF
V gene: TRBV7-3; J gene: TRBJ1-2; clone size: -; D gene: -; CDR3 DNA: TGTGCCAGCAGCTCAATGGACGGCTATGGCTACACCTTC; CDR3 protein: CASSSMDGYGYTF
V gene: TRBV5-1; J gene: TRBJ2-3; clone size: -; D gene: -; CDR3 DNA: TGCGCCAGCAGCTTGACTTCAGATACGCAGTATTTT; CDR3 protein: CASSLTSDTQYF
V gene: TRBV27; J gene: TRBJ2-5; clone size: -; D gene: -; CDR3 DNA: TGTGCCAGCAGTTCCTACAGGGAGGGGGAGACCCAGTACTTC; CDR3 protein: CASSSYREGETQYF
V gene: TRBV10-3; J gene: TRBJ1-6; clone size: few; D gene: TRBD1; CDR3 DNA: TGTGCCGCAGGACAGGACTATAATTCACCCCTCCACTTT; CDR3 protein: CAAGQDYNSPLHF
V gene: TRBV5-6; J gene: TRBJ1-2; clone size: -; D gene: TRBD1; CDR3 DNA: TGTGCCAGCAGCTTGTCCGACAGGGGCCATGGCTACACCTTC; CDR3 protein: CASSLSDRGHGYTF
V gene: TRBV12-3/TRBV12-4; J gene: TRBJ2-7; clone size: -; D gene: TRBD2; CDR3 DNA: TGTGCCAGCAGCCTTAAACTAGCGTCCGAGCAGTACTTC; CDR3 protein: CASSLKLASEQYF
V gene: TRBV5-5; J gene: TRBJ2-7; clone size: -; D gene: TRBD1; CDR3 DNA: TGTGCCAGCAGCTTGCAGGGGGCTTTTTACGAGCAGTACTTC; CDR3 protein: CASSLQGAFYEQYF
V gene: TRBV3-1/TRBV3-2; J gene: TRBJ2-7; clone size: -; D gene: TRBD2; CDR3 DNA: TGTGCCAGCAGCCAAGCCGGGACTAGCGGGGGCCGGCAGTACTTC; CDR3 protein: CASSQAGTSGGRQYF
V gene: TRBV6-1; J gene: TRBJ2-5; clone size: -; D gene: -; CDR3 DNA: TGTGCCAGCAGTGAAGGGGTGGAGACCCAGTACTTC; CDR3 protein: CASSEGVETQYF
V gene: TRBV27; J gene: TRBJ2-7; clone size: few; D gene: TRBD2; CDR3 DNA: TGTGCCAGCAGTGTCCTAGCGGGAGACTACGAGCAGTACTTC; CDR3 protein: CASSVLAGDYEQYF
V gene: TRBV27; J gene: TRBJ2-3; clone size: -; D gene: -; CDR3 DNA: TGTGCCAGCAGTGACTATAGCACAGATACGCAGTATTTT; CDR3 protein: CASSDYSTDTQYF
V gene: TRBV7-2; J gene: TRBJ1-1; clone size: once; D gene: -; CDR3 DNA: TGTATCGTCGGCCTGAGAATGAACACTGAAGCTTTCTTT; CDR3 protein: CIVGLRMNTEAFF
V gene: TRBV27; J gene: TRBJ2-3; clone size: -; D gene: -; CDR3 DNA: TGTGCCAGCAGTTTTGCAGGGGCAGATACGCAGTATTTT; CDR3 protein: CASSFAGADTQYF
V gene: TRBV2; J gene: TRBJ1-5; clone size: -; D gene: TRBD1; CDR3 DNA: TGTGCCAGCAAAGAGGACAGGCCTAGCAATCAGCCCCAGCATTTT; CDR3 protein: CASKEDRPSNQPQHF
V gene: TRBV25-1; J gene: TRBJ2-1; clone size: few; D gene: -; CDR3 DNA: TGTGCCAGCAGTGAAGGGGGGACACCTTACAATGAGCAGTTCTTC; CDR3 protein: CASSEGGTPYNEQFF
V gene: TRBV6-2/TRBV6-3; J gene: TRBJ2-1; clone size: -; D gene: TRBD2; CDR3 DNA: TGTGCCAGCAGTTACTGGAGCGGGGGAGACTACAATGAGCAGTTCTTC; CDR3 protein: CASSYWSGGDYNEQFF
V gene: TRBV5-5; J gene: TRBJ1-5; clone size: -; D gene: TRBD1; CDR3 DNA: TGTGCCAGCAGCTTAGCCGGGACAGGGTATAATCAGCCCCAGCATTTT; CDR3 protein: CASSLAGTGYNQPQHF
V gene: TRBV6-5; J gene: TRBJ1-6; clone size: -; D gene: -; CDR3 DNA: TGTGCCAGCACCCGGTCAAGCTCCAATTCACCCCTCCACTTT; CDR3 protein: CASTRSSSNSPLHF
V gene: TRBV6-6; J gene: TRBJ1-2; clone size: -; D gene: -; CDR3 DNA: TGTGCCAGCATGAGGAATGGCTACACCTTC; CDR3 protein: CASMRNGYTF
V gene: TRBV7-8; J gene: TRBJ1-5; clone size: -; D gene: TRBD1; CDR3 DNA: TGTGCCAGCAGGACTGACAGGGCCCCCAATCAGCCCCAGCATTTT; CDR3 protein: CASRTDRAPNQPQHF
V gene: TRBV3-1/TRBV3-2; J gene: TRBJ1-2; clone size: -; D gene: -; CDR3 DNA: TGTGCCAGCAGCCACCTTACCCGAAGAGGGGATGGCTACACCTTC; CDR3 protein: CASSHLTRRGDGYTF
V gene: TRBV19; J gene: TRBJ1-1; clone size: -; D gene: -; CDR3 DNA: TGTGCCTCCCTGGGGGTCACTGAAGCTTTCTTT; CDR3 protein: CASLGVTEAFF
V gene: TRBV7-2; J gene: TRBJ2-3; clone size: -; D gene: -; CDR3 DNA: TGTGCCAGCAGCCCCAGTGGGGGGGCCCCCACAGATACGCAGTATTTT; CDR3 protein: CASSPSGGAPTDTQYF